This passage covers 19 T cell receptor beta chains from one sample sequenced in a study of T-cell memory formation after mild COVID-19. A single record per CDR3 protein comes from TCRdb applying MiXCR to the 5' RACE reads. This table holds fewer than 700,000 distinct CDR3 sequences, roughly 17% found once. Sequencing was done on a sample of PBMCs or a T cell subset sorted from them (not recorded which). All receptors derive from an adult woman who had mild COVID-19 (a few samples of this study predate the infection). Cell type and time point are not known.

Only a few counts were recorded for this clonotype. The chain joins TRBV30 to TRBJ2-2; TRBD1 is a possible D gene (6 bases). Trimming stripped 5 bases from V and 3 bases from J, with 16 bases between. This CDR3 region has 15 residues. The germline V gene has CDR1 GTSNPN and CDR2 SVGIG (reference sequence). CDR3 region: CAWDPGALDTGELFF. The CDR3 nucleotides read TGTGCCTGGGACCCAGGGGCCCTGGACACCGGGGAGCTGTTTTTT.

The rearrangement joins TRBV7-2 to TRBJ1-5; TRBD1 matches at 8 bases. Germline assignment: CDR1 SGHTA and CDR2 FQGNSA. V lost 5 bases and J lost 3; bases outside the gene matches: 12. The CDR3 covers 17 residues. The CDR3 reads CASSPGQEGGNNQPQHF. The CDR3 nucleotides read TGTGCCAGCAGCCCGGGACAGGAGGGGGGTAACAATCAGCCCCAGCATTTT.

This chain joins TRBV12-3 or TRBV12-4 and TRBJ2-7; D may be TRBD1 (6 bases). CDR3 length equals 16 residues. V lost 6 bases to trimming and J lost 6 bases, with 24 bases between them. CDR3 protein: CASSAPGQFLPFEQYF. CDR3 coding DNA: TGTGCCAGCAGCGCCCCAGGACAGTTCCTCCCGTTCGAGCAGTACTTC.

This sequence joins TRBV12-3 or TRBV12-4 and TRBJ2-5; 10 positions match TRBD2. J gave up 3 bases and V 0 bases, and 10 bases lay outside the gene matches. The CDR3 is made up of 18 amino acids. The CDR3 loop reads CASSLALSGRAQKETQYF. In DNA form, the CDR3 reads TGTGCCAGCAGTTTAGCGCTCAGCGGGAGGGCCCAAAAAGAGACCCAGTACTTC.

The chain uses TRBV10-3 and TRBJ2-7; 8 bases match TRBD1. The ends lost 3 bases at V and 2 bases at J; junction bases unmatched: 3. The length of the CDR3 is 14 residues. In germline, CDR1 is ENHRY, CDR2 SYGVKD. The CDR3 here is CAISDGQGPYEQYF. As DNA, the CDR3 is TGTGCCATCAGTGATGGACAGGGCCCCTACGAGCAGTACTTC.

The rearrangement links TRBV12-3 or TRBV12-4 to TRBJ2-1; 7 bases match TRBD1. This CDR3 contains 15 residues. The V and J ends lost 3 bases and 3 bases, in that order; junction bases with no gene match: 5. The CDR3 loop is CASSFGDSVYNEQFF. CDR3 nucleotides: TGTGCCAGCAGTTTCGGGGACAGCGTCTACAATGAGCAGTTCTTC.

This clonotype was counted only a few times. V is TRBV27 and J is TRBJ2-2; D gene ambiguous. CDR1 and CDR2 (germline): MNHEY, SMNVEV (reference sequence). This CDR3 contains 12 residues. CDR3 sequence: CPTNYLTGELFF. CDR3 sequence (DNA): TGTCCTACTAATTACTTGACCGGGGAGCTGTTTTTT.

The sample holds a few counts of this clonotype. The chain carries TRBV5-6 and TRBJ2-5; tentative D call: TRBD1 (5 bases). Between the trimmed V and J ends, which lost 0 bases and 5 bases, there was a span of 14 bases. The CDR3 consists of 15 residues. Germline CDR1 reads SGHDT; CDR2 reads YYEEEE. The CDR3 coding sequence is TGTGCCAGCAGCTTGGGGGGCAGGGAAATCGAGACCCAGTACTTC. Translation: CASSLGGREIETQYF.

This chain links TRBV19 with TRBJ2-1, with TRBD2 matching 9 bases. The V gene's germline CDR1 is LNHDA and CDR2 SQIVND (reference sequence). CDR3 length: 17 residues. J lost 3 bases, V lost 7 bases, and 13 bases had no gene match. The CDR3 loop reads CASTGLAGSALYNEQFF. CDR3 DNA sequence: TGTGCCAGTACCGGGCTAGCGGGGAGCGCACTCTACAATGAGCAGTTCTTC.

The rearrangement uses TRBV7-9 and TRBJ1-2; no definite D call. This CDR3 spans 14 amino acids. Germline-derived CDR1 and CDR2 are SEHNR and FQNEAQ (reference sequence). V shed 0 bases and J shed 4 bases, with 9 bases lying between them. The CDR3: CASSLAAARYGYTF. CDR3 DNA sequence: TGTGCCAGCAGCTTAGCCGCAGCCCGCTATGGCTACACCTTC. Full variable domain (outside the CDR3, taken from reference TRBV7-9 and TRBJ1-2): DTGVSQNPRHKITKRGQNVTFRCDPISEHNRLYWYRQTLGQGPEFLTYFQNEAQLEKSRLLSDRFSAERPKGSFSTLEIQRTEQGDSAMYLCASSLAAARYGYTFGSGTRLTVV.

For this clonotype: The germline gene is not matched at one end of the junction; a read error may be the cause. The CDR3 DNA follows: TGTGCAAGCAGCCCCTCCGTTAAGAGGGCAGGGCTGAACACTGAAGCTTTCTTT. It encodes CASSPSVKRAGLNTEAFF. This chain links TRBV11-2 with TRBJ1-1; D is perhaps TRBD1 (5 bases). This CDR3 is 18 amino acids long. Germline-derived CDR1 and CDR2 are SGHAT and FQNNGV.

The V and J genes are TRBV29-1 and TRBJ2-7, with a weak D call TRBD1 (6 bases). The CDR3 is 15 amino acids. The V end was cut by 4 bases, the J end by 2 bases, with 18 bases between. CDR1 is SQVTM and CDR2 is ANQGSEA in the germline V gene. CDR3 sequence: CSVVTVDGGTYEQYF. CDR3 bases: TGCAGCGTTGTAACTGTCGATGGGGGCACCTACGAGCAGTACTTC.

This chain joins TRBV2 and TRBJ2-2, with 7 bases identical to TRBD2. This CDR3 contains 16 residues. With V trimmed by 7 bases and J by 1 base, 9 bases remained unmatched. Germline-derived CDR1 and CDR2 are SNHLY and FYNNEI. The CDR3 region has the DNA TGTGCCAGCATTCCGGGGGGAAGACTGAACACCGGGGAGCTGTTTTTT. As protein: CASIPGGRLNTGELFF. Using reference TRBV2 and TRBJ2-2 for the parts outside the CDR3, the full variable domain is EPEVTQTPSHQVTQMGQEVILRCVPISNHLYFYWYRQILGQKVEFLVSFYNNEISEKSEIFDDQFSVERPDGSNFTLKIRSTKLEDSAMYFCASIPGGRLNTGELFFGEGSRLTVL.

This clonotype occurred a few times. CDR3 bases: TGCGCCAGCAGCTCCCAAATCTCGAGCGGGAGGGGAGATACGCAGTATTTT. Amino acid sequence: CASSSQISSGRGDTQYF. This sequence joins TRBV5-1 and TRBJ2-3; 10 bases are shared with TRBD2. The germline gives CDR1 SGHRS, CDR2 YFSETQ. The CDR3 totals 17 residues. V lost 3 bases, J lost 5 bases, and 12 bases stayed unmatched.

This clonotype was recorded a few times. The chain uses TRBV12-3 or TRBV12-4 and TRBJ1-1; 10 nucleotides align to TRBD1. J lost 5 bases, V lost 0 bases, and 9 bases had no gene match. This CDR3 comprises 17 residues. The CDR3 bases are TGTGCCAGCAGTTTAGCTATTCCCGGGACAGGGGAAACTGAAGCTTTCTTT. As protein: CASSLAIPGTGETEAFF.

V usage is TRBV20-1 and J usage is TRBJ2-3; no firm D call. Germline V lookup: CDR1 DFQATT, CDR2 SNEGSKA (reference sequence). Trimming left V 8 bases short and J 0 bases short, with 9 bases between. The CDR3 loop spans 12 amino acids. For the CDR3, the DNA is TGCAGTTCCGTGCCAAGCACAGATACGCAGTATTTT. Translating it yields CSSVPSTDTQYF.

This clonotype was found a few times. The genes are TRBV19 and TRBJ2-7; 14 bases are a match to TRBD2. This CDR3 comprises 15 residues. From germline, CDR1 is LNHDA and CDR2 SQIVND (reference sequence). J was trimmed by 0 bases and V by 8 bases; bases with no gene match: 3. CDR3 nucleotides: TGTGCCAGTGGGGGACTAGCGGGGGACTCCTACGAGCAGTACTTC. Translating gives CASGGLAGDSYEQYF.

This chain links TRBV14 with TRBJ2-3; D perhaps matches TRBD2 (6 bases). V shed 4 bases and J shed 2 bases, with 13 bases lying between them. CDR1 and CDR2 from the germline V gene are SGHDN and FVKESK. The CDR3 loop spans 15 amino acids. CDR3: CASSPRELLTDTQYF. CDR3 in DNA: TGTGCCAGCAGCCCCCGGGAGTTACTCACAGATACGCAGTATTTT.

The chain combines TRBV30 with TRBJ2-1; TRBD1 aligns across 9 bases. This CDR3 region has 14 residues. CDR1 GTSNPN and CDR2 SVGIG come from the germline V gene (reference sequence). V lost 5 bases, J lost 5 bases, and 7 bases stayed unmatched. For the CDR3, the DNA is TGTGCCTGGGAGAGGGACAGGGCTAACAATGAGCAGTTCTTC. Translating it yields CAWERDRANNEQFF.